This T cell receptor beta chain emerged from a study of CD8 T cells in ankylosing spondylitis. Study findings and constraints: Prior work had noted some motif variants in reactive arthritis blood and synovial fluid. Disease-linked clones bore a CD8+ phenotype and were relatively rare in peripheral blood.

TCRdb ran MiXCR on the 5' RACE reads and lists one entry per CDR3 protein. The data contain some 290,000 distinct CDR3 sequences, 15% to 25% of them singletons. This clonotype has ten or more counts. Its cognate antigen is unknown. This TCR was sampled from a male donor with ankylosing spondylitis or in good health (not recorded which). The specimen sequenced was blood, either unsorted or a sorted T cell fraction (not recorded which).

CDR3 sequence (DNA): TGTGCCAGCAGCTTAATGGCGTCTAGCACAGATACGCAGTATTTT. Translated, it gives CASSLMASSTDTQYF. This rearrangement joins TRBV7-3 to TRBJ2-3, with D hard to call. V lost 1 base, J lost 0 bases, and 8 bases lay in between. Germline CDR1 and CDR2: SGHTA and FQGTGA. The CDR3 extends over 15 amino acids.